The source of this T cell receptor (beta chain) is a study of T-cell memory formation after mild COVID-19. Study-wide context: TCR clusters were mostly donor specific.

Only a few counts were recorded for this clonotype. Constant-segment primers served in 5'RACE that generated TCR alpha and TCR beta cDNA libraries bearing sample barcodes and UMIs. One entry per CDR3 protein, called by TCRdb with MiXCR from the 5' RACE reads. The data show roughly 350,000 distinct CDR3 sequences, about 13% seen once. Germline CDR1 is MNHEY and CDR2 is SMNVEV (reference sequence). This CDR3 spans 15 amino acids. Deletions cut 4 bases from V and 4 bases from J, with 14 bases between. The J gene is TRBJ2-4, the V gene TRBV27, with a possible D match to TRBD2 (6 bases). The sample consisted of PBMCs or a T cell subset sorted from them (not recorded which). The clonotype comes from a young man who had mild COVID-19 (a few samples of this study predate the infection). Cell type and time point are not known. Here the CDR3 DNA reads TGTGCCAGCAGTTCGGGGGAACAGGCGAAAAACATTCAGTACTTC. Translation: CASSSGEQAKNIQYF.